Following are 11 T cell receptor beta chains from one sample sequenced in a study of identifying expanded T cells in peripheral blood. Profiling relied on immunoSEQ multiplex PCR, and the TCRdb table lists in-frame clones only, not all of them. Counted here are about 58,000 clones, approximately 90% occurring once; the ten biggest clones make up approximately 3.8%. What was sequenced was blood. These TCRs come from a person aged 18 to 70 in good health.

The V and J genes are TRBV7-2 and TRBJ2-7, with 15 bases that match TRBD2. CDR3 length: 15 residues. Germline trimming cut 6 bases from V and 6 bases from J; bases unmatched to any gene: 6. CDR1 SGHTA and CDR2 FQGNSA come from the germline V gene. CDR3: CASRSGLAGGGEQYF. CDR3 bases: TGTGCCAGCAGGTCGGGACTAGCGGGAGGAGGCGAGCAGTACTTC.

The V call is TRBV4-1, the J call TRBJ2-3; no clear D. Trimming stripped 4 bases from V and 2 bases from J, with 16 bases between. There are 16 residues in the CDR3. Germline-derived CDR1 and CDR2 are MGHRA and YSYEKL. CDR3 sequence reads: CASSRFWQATTDTQYF. CDR3 DNA: TGCGCCAGCAGCCGCTTTTGGCAGGCGACCACAGATACGCAGTATTTT.

V is TRBV10-3 and J is TRBJ2-7; TRBD2 matches at 8 bases. CDR1 is ENHRY, CDR2 SYGVKD, per germline. Unmatched junction bases numbered 7, after V lost 10 bases and J lost 5 bases. This CDR3 region has 12 residues. CDR3 nucleotide sequence: TGTGCCAGTAGCGGGGTCTCGGACGAGCAGTACTTC. Amino acids: CASSGVSDEQYF.

V is TRBV18 and J is TRBJ2-1; a weak D match, TRBD2 (6 bases). The CDR3 is 14 residues long. Trimming cost V 2 bases and J 9 bases, with 14 bases left between them. In germline, CDR1 is KGHSH, CDR2 LQKENI. The CDR3 protein is CASSPIPGEVEQFF. The CDR3 DNA reads as TGTGCCAGCTCACCAATACCGGGGGAGGTTGAGCAGTTCTTC.

This chain uses TRBV4-3 with TRBJ2-1; 9 bases are a match to TRBD2. The CDR3 is 16 amino acids. Germline V lookup: CDR1 LGHNA, CDR2 YSLEER. V shed 4 bases and J 5 bases; nucleotides not matched to a gene: 9. CDR3 DNA: TGCGCCAGCAGCCTATTTAGCGGGAGCTGGAACAATGAGCAGTTCTTC. It codes for CASSLFSGSWNNEQFF.

This clone was detected once. CDR3 residues: CASKLMGRQETQYF. Here the CDR3 DNA reads TGCGCCAGCAAGTTGATGGGGCGCCAGGAGACCCAGTACTTC. The chain has TRBV5-1 and TRBJ2-5; TRBD1 might be the D (5 bases). This CDR3 region has 14 residues. Trimming stripped 6 bases from V and 5 bases from J, with 17 bases between. The germline V gene has CDR1 SGHRS and CDR2 YFSETQ.

Comments on this clone: The conserved phenylalanine or tryptophan is not found at the CDR3 terminus, so this likely reflects a read error. No DNA is shown, since the ends of the CDR3 on it are uncertain; the CDR3 is the one TCRdb lists. The rearrangement uses TRBV7-2 and TRBJ1-1. The germline V gene has CDR1 SGHTA and CDR2 FQGNSA. The CDR3 spans 9 residues, counting both ends. The CDR3 here is CASSFLDGD.

J is TRBJ1-3 and V is TRBV6-5, with a possible D match to TRBD1 (5 bases). The CDR3 has 14 residues. From germline, CDR1 is MNHEY and CDR2 SVGAGI. Between the trimmed V and J ends, which lost 2 bases and 0 bases, there was a span of 5 bases. DNA of the CDR3: TGTGCCAGCAGTTACGACAGCTCTGGAAACACCATATATTTT. Its translation is CASSYDSSGNTIYF.

The V call is TRBV27, the J call TRBJ1-2; D unclear. This CDR3 has 16 residues. Per the germline V gene, CDR1 is MNHEY and CDR2 is SMNVEV (reference sequence). V lost 7 bases and J lost 4, with 22 bases in between. The CDR3, as DNA: TGTGCCAGCACCCAACCGGCCTGGGCAGAGCTCTATGGCTACACCTTC. Its translation: CASTQPAWAELYGYTF.

The CDR3 bases are TGTGCCAGCAGCTCCGGAGGGGGTAAGGGTGAAAAACTGTTTTTT. Translation gives CASSSGGGKGEKLFF. The genes are TRBV5-4 and TRBJ1-4, with D tentatively TRBD1 (6 bases). V dropped 3 bases and J dropped 7 bases, with 16 bases sitting between them. The germline V gene encodes CDR1 SGHNT and CDR2 YYREEE (reference sequence). This CDR3 spans 15 amino acids.

V and J are TRBV5-6 and TRBJ2-4, with D uncertain. Trimming shortened V by 1 base and J by 0 bases, and 14 bases separated the two germline ends. Germline CDR1 reads SGHDT; CDR2 reads YYEEEE. This CDR3 is built from 17 residues. CDR3 amino acids: CASSLSGGILAKNIQYF. The CDR3, as DNA: TGTGCCAGCAGCTTGAGTGGTGGAATCCTAGCCAAAAACATTCAGTACTTC.